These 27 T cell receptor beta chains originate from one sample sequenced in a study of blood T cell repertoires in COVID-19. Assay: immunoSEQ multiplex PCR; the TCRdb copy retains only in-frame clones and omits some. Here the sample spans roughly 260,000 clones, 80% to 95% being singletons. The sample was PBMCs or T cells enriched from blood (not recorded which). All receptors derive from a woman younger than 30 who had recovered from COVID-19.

CDR3 region: CASSLRGWKYGYTF. The CDR3 DNA is TGTGCCAGCAGTTTACGAGGGTGGAAGTATGGCTACACCTTC. The chain couples TRBV25-1 to TRBJ1-2, with D unresolved. Between the trimmed V and J ends, which lost 5 bases and 5 bases, there was a span of 15 bases. The germline V gene has CDR1 MGHDK and CDR2 SYGVNS. The CDR3 spans 14 residues.

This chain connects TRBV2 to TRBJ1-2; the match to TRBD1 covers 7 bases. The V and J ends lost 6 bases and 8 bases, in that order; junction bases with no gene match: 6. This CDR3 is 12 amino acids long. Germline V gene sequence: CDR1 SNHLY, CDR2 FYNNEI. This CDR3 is CASRKGAYGYTF. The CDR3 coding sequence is TGTGCCAGCAGAAAGGGGGCGTACGGCTACACCTTC.

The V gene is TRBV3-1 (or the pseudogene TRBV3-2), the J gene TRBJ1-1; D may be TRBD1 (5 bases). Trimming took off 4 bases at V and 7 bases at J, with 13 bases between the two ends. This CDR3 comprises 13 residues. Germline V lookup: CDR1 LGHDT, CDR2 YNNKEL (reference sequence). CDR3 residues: CASSLGESYEAFF. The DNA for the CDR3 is TGTGCCAGCAGCCTAGGGGAAAGTTATGAAGCTTTCTTT.

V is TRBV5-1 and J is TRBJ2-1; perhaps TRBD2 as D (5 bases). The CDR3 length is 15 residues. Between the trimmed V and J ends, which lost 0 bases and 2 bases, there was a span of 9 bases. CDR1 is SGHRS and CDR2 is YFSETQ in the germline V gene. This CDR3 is CASSLELGPYNEQFF. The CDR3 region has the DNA TGCGCCAGCAGCTTGGAACTAGGGCCCTACAATGAGCAGTTCTTC.

This chain's CDR3 is CASSPGGGTEAFF. In nucleotides, the CDR3 is TGTGCCAGCAGTCCCGGGGGGGGGACTGAAGCTTTCTTT. The chain employs TRBV12-3 or TRBV12-4 and TRBJ1-1, with D tentatively TRBD1 (5 bases). V lost 5 bases and J 5 bases, leaving 12 bases between the germline ends. There are 13 residues in the CDR3.

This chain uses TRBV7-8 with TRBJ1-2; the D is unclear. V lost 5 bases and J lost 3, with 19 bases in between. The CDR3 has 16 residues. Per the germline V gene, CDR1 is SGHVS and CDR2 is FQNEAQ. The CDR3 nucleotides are TGTGCCAGCAGCCGTCGTTGGAGATCAGAAGACTATGGCTACACCTTC. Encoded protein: CASSRRWRSEDYGYTF.

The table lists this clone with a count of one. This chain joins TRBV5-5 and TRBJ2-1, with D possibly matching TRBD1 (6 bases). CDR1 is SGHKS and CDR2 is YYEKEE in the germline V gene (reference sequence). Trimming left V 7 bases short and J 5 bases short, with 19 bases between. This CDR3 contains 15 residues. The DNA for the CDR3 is TGTGCCAGCCTAAGACAGGCGGCTCCGAACAATGAGCAGTTCTTC. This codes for CASLRQAAPNNEQFF.

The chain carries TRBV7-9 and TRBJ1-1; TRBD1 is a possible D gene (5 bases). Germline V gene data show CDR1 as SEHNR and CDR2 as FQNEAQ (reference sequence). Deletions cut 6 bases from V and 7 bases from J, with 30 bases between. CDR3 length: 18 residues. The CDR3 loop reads CASRPISPAPQGGGEAFF. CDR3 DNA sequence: TGTGCCAGCAGGCCAATCTCCCCAGCACCCCAGGGCGGTGGTGAAGCTTTCTTT.

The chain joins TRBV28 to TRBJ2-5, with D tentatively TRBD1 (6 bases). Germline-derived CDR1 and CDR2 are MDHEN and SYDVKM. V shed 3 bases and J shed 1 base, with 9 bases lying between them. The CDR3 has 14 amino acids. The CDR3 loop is CASSFLDSQETQYF. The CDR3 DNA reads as TGTGCCAGCAGTTTTTTGGACAGCCAAGAGACCCAGTACTTC.

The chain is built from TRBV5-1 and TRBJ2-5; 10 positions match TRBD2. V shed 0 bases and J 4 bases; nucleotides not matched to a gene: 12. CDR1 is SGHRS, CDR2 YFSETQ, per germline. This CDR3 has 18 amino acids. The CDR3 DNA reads TGCGCCAGCAGCTTGGCGGCTAGCGGGAGTGGTAAACGAGAGACCCAGTACTTC. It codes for CASSLAASGSGKRETQYF.

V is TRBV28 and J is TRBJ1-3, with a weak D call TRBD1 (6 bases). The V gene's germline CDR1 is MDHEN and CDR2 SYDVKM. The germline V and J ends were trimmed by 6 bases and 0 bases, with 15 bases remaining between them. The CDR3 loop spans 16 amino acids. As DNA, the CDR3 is TGTGCCAGCAGGGGAGGGCAACAGGGCTCTGGAAACACCATATATTTT. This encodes CASRGGQQGSGNTIYF.

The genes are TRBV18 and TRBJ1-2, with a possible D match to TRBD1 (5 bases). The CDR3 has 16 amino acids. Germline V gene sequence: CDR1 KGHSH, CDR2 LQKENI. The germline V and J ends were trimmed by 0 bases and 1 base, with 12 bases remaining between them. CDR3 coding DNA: TGTGCCAGCTCACCACCGGCGGGGAGGGGTAACTATGGCTACACCTTC. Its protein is CASSPPAGRGNYGYTF.

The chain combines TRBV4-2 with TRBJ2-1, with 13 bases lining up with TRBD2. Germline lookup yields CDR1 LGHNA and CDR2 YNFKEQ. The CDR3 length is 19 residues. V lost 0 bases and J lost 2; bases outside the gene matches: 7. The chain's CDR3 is CASSQDGAGTSGTYNEQFF. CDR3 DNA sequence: TGTGCCAGCAGCCAAGATGGGGCCGGGACTAGCGGGACCTACAATGAGCAGTTCTTC.

CDR3 sequence (DNA): TGTGCCAGCAGTTCCGGGACTAGGAAGCAGTTCTTC. It encodes CASSSGTRKQFF. This chain joins TRBV28 and TRBJ2-1, with TRBD2 matching 8 bases. This CDR3 contains 12 residues. The V and J ends lost 4 bases and 11 bases, in that order; junction bases with no gene match: 4. The germline CDR1 and CDR2 sequences are MDHEN and SYDVKM.

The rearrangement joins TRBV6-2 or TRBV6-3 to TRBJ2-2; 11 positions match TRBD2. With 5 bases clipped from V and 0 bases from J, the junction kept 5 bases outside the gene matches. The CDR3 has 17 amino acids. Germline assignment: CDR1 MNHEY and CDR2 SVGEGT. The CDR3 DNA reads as TGTGCCAGCAGTCCCTCTAGCGGGAGGCCGAACACCGGGGAGCTGTTTTTT. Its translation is CASSPSSGRPNTGELFF.

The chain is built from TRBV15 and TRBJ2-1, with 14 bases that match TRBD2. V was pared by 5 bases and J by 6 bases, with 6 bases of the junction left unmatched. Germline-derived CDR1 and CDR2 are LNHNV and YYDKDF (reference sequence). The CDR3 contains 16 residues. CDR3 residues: CATSPSGTSGSNEQFF. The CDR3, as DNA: TGTGCCACCAGCCCCAGTGGGACTAGCGGGAGCAATGAGCAGTTCTTC.

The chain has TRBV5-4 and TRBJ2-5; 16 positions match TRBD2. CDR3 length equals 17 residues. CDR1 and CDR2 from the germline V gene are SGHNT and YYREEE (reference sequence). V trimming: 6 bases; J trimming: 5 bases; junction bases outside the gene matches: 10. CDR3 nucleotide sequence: TGTGCCAGCACCTCCGGGACTAGCGGGGGGGCGTTGGAGACCCAGTACTTC. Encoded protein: CASTSGTSGGALETQYF.

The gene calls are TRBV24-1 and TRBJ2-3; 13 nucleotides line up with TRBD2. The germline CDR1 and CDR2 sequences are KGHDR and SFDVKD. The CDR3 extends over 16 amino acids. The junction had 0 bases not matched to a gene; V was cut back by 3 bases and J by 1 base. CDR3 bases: TGTGCCACCAGTGATGGACTAGCGGGAGGCACAGATACGCAGTATTTT. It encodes CATSDGLAGGTDTQYF.

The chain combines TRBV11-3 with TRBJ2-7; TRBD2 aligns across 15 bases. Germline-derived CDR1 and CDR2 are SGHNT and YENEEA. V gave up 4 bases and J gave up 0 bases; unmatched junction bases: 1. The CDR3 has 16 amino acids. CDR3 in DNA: TGTGCCAGCAGCTCGGGACTAGCGGGGGGCTCCTACGAGCAGTACTTC. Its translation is CASSSGLAGGSYEQYF.

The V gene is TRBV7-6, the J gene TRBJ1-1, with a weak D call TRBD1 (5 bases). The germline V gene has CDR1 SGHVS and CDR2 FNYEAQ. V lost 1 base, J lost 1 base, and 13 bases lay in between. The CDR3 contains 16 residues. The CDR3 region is CASSLEVGRANTEAFF. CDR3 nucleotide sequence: TGTGCCAGCAGCTTAGAGGTCGGCAGGGCGAACACTGAAGCTTTCTTT. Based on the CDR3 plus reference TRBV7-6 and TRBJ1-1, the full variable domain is GAGVSQSPRYKVTKRGQDVALRCDPISGHVSLYWYRQALGQGPEFLTYFNYEAQQDKSGLPNDRFSAERPEGSISTLTIQRTEQRDSAMYRCASSLEVGRANTEAFFGQGTRLTVV.

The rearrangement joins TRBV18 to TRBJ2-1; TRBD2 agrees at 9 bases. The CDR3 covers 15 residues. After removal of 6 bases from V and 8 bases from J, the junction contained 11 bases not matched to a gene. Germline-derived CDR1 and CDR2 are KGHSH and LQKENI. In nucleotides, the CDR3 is TGTGCCAGCTCCTCCGGGGCGGGAGGGCCCGATGAGCAGTTCTTC. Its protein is CASSSGAGGPDEQFF.

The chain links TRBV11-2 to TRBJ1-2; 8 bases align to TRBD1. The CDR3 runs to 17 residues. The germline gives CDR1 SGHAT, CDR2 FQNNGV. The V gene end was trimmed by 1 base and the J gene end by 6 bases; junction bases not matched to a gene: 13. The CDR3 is CASSLVKRAGGANGYTF. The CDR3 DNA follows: TGTGCCAGCAGCTTAGTGAAACGGGCAGGGGGCGCGAATGGCTACACCTTC.

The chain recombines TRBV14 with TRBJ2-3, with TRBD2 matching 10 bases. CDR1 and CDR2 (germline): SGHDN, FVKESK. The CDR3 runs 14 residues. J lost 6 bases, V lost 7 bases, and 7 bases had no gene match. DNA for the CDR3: TGTGCCAGCACCGAGGGGACTAGCGAGGATACGCAGTATTTT. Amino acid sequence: CASTEGTSEDTQYF.

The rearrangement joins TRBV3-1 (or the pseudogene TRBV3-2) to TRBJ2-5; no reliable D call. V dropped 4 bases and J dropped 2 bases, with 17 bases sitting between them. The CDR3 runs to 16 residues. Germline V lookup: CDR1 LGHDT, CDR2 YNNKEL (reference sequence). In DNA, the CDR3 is TGTGCCAGCAGCCCTCTAGACGGAACTCTTCAAGAGACCCAGTACTTC. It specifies CASSPLDGTLQETQYF.

The CDR3 region is CASSERGRGYNEQFF. As DNA, the CDR3 is TGTGCCAGCAGTGAACGGGGCAGGGGGTACAATGAGCAGTTCTTC. This rearrangement joins TRBV2 to TRBJ2-1, with 7 positions matching TRBD1. Germline lookup yields CDR1 SNHLY and CDR2 FYNNEI. V lost 2 bases and J lost 4; bases outside the gene matches: 5. The length of the CDR3 is 15 residues.

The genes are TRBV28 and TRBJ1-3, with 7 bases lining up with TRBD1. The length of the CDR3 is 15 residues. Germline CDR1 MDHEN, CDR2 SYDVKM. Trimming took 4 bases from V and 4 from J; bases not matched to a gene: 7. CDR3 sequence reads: CASSSPTGSGNTIYF. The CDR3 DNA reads TGTGCCAGCAGTTCTCCGACAGGGTCCGGAAACACCATATATTTT.

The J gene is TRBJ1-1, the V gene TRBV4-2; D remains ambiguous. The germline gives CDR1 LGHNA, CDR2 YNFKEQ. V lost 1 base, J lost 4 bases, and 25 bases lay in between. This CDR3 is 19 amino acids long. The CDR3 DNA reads TGTGCCAGCAGCCAAGCAAGGAGAGCGGGGTGGGGATTGAGCACTGAAGCTTTCTTT. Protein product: CASSQARRAGWGLSTEAFF.